Below are 22 T cell receptor beta chains sequenced from a single sample in a study of sequential checkpoint blockade in melanoma. Sequencing was performed with immunoSEQ multiplex PCR; in TCRdb, only in-frame clones are kept and a portion is missing. The sample consists of over 30,000 clones, 70% to 90% of them appearing once. Treatment: randomized to nivolumab then ipilimumab (arm A) or the reverse (arm B). Here the sequenced sample was CD8+ T cells sorted from blood (inferred from file names), taken from a patient given nivolumab and ipilimumab in sequence. These TCRs come from a human donor with melanoma.

This chain uses TRBV11-2 with TRBJ2-1, with D possibly TRBD1 on 8 matching bases. The germline CDR1 and CDR2 sequences are SGHAT and FQNNGV. This CDR3 is 18 amino acids long. V was pared by 2 bases and J by 8 bases, with 25 bases between. The CDR3: CASSLWEGGTGVYDEQFF. CDR3 nucleotides: TGTGCCAGCAGCTTATGGGAGGGCGGGACAGGCGTTTACGATGAGCAGTTCTTC.

The chain joins TRBV28 to TRBJ1-1, with TRBD1 matching over 10 bases. Germline assignment: CDR1 MDHEN and CDR2 SYDVKM. The CDR3 loop spans 15 amino acids. V shed 2 bases, J shed 5 bases, and the junction held 5 bases outside the gene matches. CDR3 protein: CASSLIGTGVTEAFF. Written as DNA, the CDR3 is TGTGCCAGCAGTTTAATTGGGACAGGGGTAACTGAAGCTTTCTTT.

The gene calls are TRBV9 and TRBJ2-1; 13 nucleotides agree with TRBD2. V was pared by 4 bases and J by 4 bases, with 8 bases of the junction left unmatched. The germline gives CDR1 SGDLS, CDR2 YYNGEE. This CDR3 spans 17 amino acids. CDR3 residues: CASSIQGLAGEYNEQFF. In DNA, the CDR3 is TGTGCCAGCAGCATCCAAGGACTAGCGGGAGAGTACAATGAGCAGTTCTTC.

The chain links TRBV7-7 to TRBJ2-7; TRBD2 matches at 8 bases. The CDR3 covers 13 residues. Germline V gene lookup returns CDR1 SSHAT and CDR2 FNYEAQ (reference sequence). The trim removed 5 bases at V and 3 bases at J, leaving 3 bases unmatched. CDR3 residues: CASSPGLGYEQYF. The CDR3 DNA is TGTGCCAGCAGCCCGGGACTAGGCTACGAGCAGTACTTC.

In this sample, this clone turned up a few times. V usage is TRBV7-6 and J usage is TRBJ2-1; 13 nucleotides match TRBD2. The CDR3 has 14 amino acids. J was trimmed by 9 bases and V by 3 bases; bases with no gene match: 2. Looked up from germline, CDR1 is SGHVS and CDR2 is FNYEAQ. The chain's CDR3 is CASSLGLAGTEQFF. DNA for the CDR3: TGTGCCAGCAGCTTGGGACTAGCGGGAACTGAGCAGTTCTTC.

V usage is TRBV9 and J usage is TRBJ2-3, with a weak D call TRBD1 (6 bases). V gave up 4 bases and J gave up 3 bases, with 9 bases separating them. The CDR3 sequence is 13 residues long. Germline V gene data show CDR1 as SGDLS and CDR2 as YYNGEE. The CDR3: CASSPQGTDTQYF. The CDR3 bases are TGTGCCAGCAGCCCCCAGGGGACAGATACGCAGTATTTT.

This clone has just a few counts. This chain connects TRBV7-2 to TRBJ1-1; D gene uncertain. This CDR3 is 15 amino acids long. Trimming cost V 0 bases and J 4 bases, with 12 bases left between them. CDR1 and CDR2 (germline): SGHTA, FQGNSA. The CDR3, as DNA: TGTGCCAGCAGCTTAGCGCGCTACGGGAGCACTGAAGCTTTCTTT. Translating gives CASSLARYGSTEAFF.

The genes are TRBV5-6 and TRBJ2-1; 11 bases map to TRBD2. V was pared by 10 bases and J by 7 bases, with 10 bases of the junction left unmatched. Germline lookup yields CDR1 SGHDT and CDR2 YYEEEE. This CDR3 is built from 14 residues. CDR3 in DNA: TGTGCCGGGGCTCAGGGACTAGCGGTGAATGAGCAGTTCTTC. This codes for CAGAQGLAVNEQFF. The variable domain in full, with the rest retrieved from reference TRBV5-6 and TRBJ2-1, is DAGVTQSPTHLIKTRGQQVTLRCSPKSGHDTVSWYQQALGQGPQFIFQYYEEEERQRGNFPDRFSGHQFPNYSSELNVNALLLGDSALYLCAGAQGLAVNEQFFGPGTRLTVL.

This chain uses TRBV7-9 with TRBJ2-1, with a weak D call TRBD2 (6 bases). Trimming shortened V by 0 bases and J by 9 bases, and 6 bases separated the two germline ends. Germline V lookup: CDR1 SEHNR, CDR2 FQNEAQ (reference sequence). The CDR3 extends over 12 amino acids. DNA for the CDR3: TGTGCCAGCAGCTTAGCGGGGGGTGAGCAGTTCTTC. Translating it yields CASSLAGGEQFF.

The chain combines TRBV27 with TRBJ2-2; TRBD1 matches at 8 bases. The V gene's germline CDR1 is MNHEY and CDR2 SMNVEV (reference sequence). The V and J ends lost 6 bases and 4 bases, in that order; junction bases with no gene match: 10. The CDR3 covers 16 residues. The CDR3 sequence is CASSPSGQGGTGELFF. As DNA, the CDR3 is TGTGCCAGCAGCCCCTCCGGACAGGGAGGCACCGGGGAGCTGTTTTTT.

This clone was found once. V is TRBV28 and J is TRBJ2-3; the D is unclear. V was shortened by 3 bases and J by 0 bases, with 4 bases between the two germline ends. Germline V gives CDR1 MDHEN, CDR2 SYDVKM. CDR3 length equals 13 residues. The CDR3: CASSFISTDTQYF. In nucleotides, the CDR3 is TGTGCCAGCAGTTTCATCAGCACAGATACGCAGTATTTT.

The CDR3 here is CAISGRAEISYNEQFF. The CDR3 DNA is TGTGCCATCAGTGGGAGGGCGGAAATCTCCTACAATGAGCAGTTCTTC. This chain connects TRBV10-3 to TRBJ2-1, with D possibly being TRBD2 (6 bases). Germline CDR1 ENHRY, CDR2 SYGVKD. With 4 bases removed from V and 0 bases from J, the gap between germline ends came to 13 bases. The CDR3 covers 16 residues.

This clone is judged medium-sized. The chain recombines TRBV7-2 with TRBJ1-1; D gene unclear. V dropped 5 bases and J dropped 7 bases, with 8 bases sitting between them. The CDR3 has 11 residues. In germline, CDR1 is SGHTA, CDR2 FQGNSA. In DNA, the CDR3 is TGTGCCAGCAGCGTTGCGTATGAAGCTTTCTTT. As protein: CASSVAYEAFF.

CDR3 loop: CASWGDREDRYYGYTF. The CDR3 nucleotides are TGTGCCAGCTGGGGGGACAGGGAGGATCGCTACTATGGCTACACCTTC. The genes are TRBV28 and TRBJ1-2, with TRBD1 matching 9 bases. Germline CDR1 and CDR2: MDHEN and SYDVKM. The J segment lost 3 bases and the V segment lost 8 bases, leaving 13 bases of the junction unmatched. The CDR3 is made up of 16 amino acids.

The V and J genes are TRBV7-8 and TRBJ1-4, with TRBD1 as a possible D gene (5 bases). The CDR3 runs to 15 residues. V lost 2 bases, J lost 7 bases, and 14 bases lay in between. Germline assignment: CDR1 SGHVS and CDR2 FQNEAQ. In nucleotides, the CDR3 is TGTGCCAGCAGCTTAATACAGACGCAGGGTGAAAAACTGTTTTTT. This encodes CASSLIQTQGEKLFF.

J is TRBJ1-5 and V is TRBV10-2; 12 bases map to TRBD1. V was pared by 4 bases and J by 6 bases, with 4 bases of the junction left unmatched. CDR3 size: 15 residues. CDR1 is WSHSY and CDR2 is SAAADI in the germline V gene. CDR3 DNA sequence: TGCGCCAGCAGTGGAGGGACAGGGGGCTCTCAGCCCCAGCATTTT. This encodes CASSGGTGGSQPQHF.

This clone occurred once. CDR3 bases: TGCGCCAGCAGCTTGGTCGGGACTAATGAAAAACTGTTTTTT. Its protein product is CASSLVGTNEKLFF. J is TRBJ1-4 and V is TRBV5-1; D not resolved. The CDR3 contains 14 residues. Trimming removed 0 bases from V and 2 bases from J, with 5 bases in between. Germline lookup yields CDR1 SGHRS and CDR2 YFSETQ.

This sequence joins TRBV27 and TRBJ1-5, with 10 bases fitting TRBD1. V dropped 6 bases and J dropped 6; count of bases not matched to a gene: 8. This CDR3 spans 15 amino acids. Per the germline V gene, CDR1 is MNHEY and CDR2 is SMNVEV (reference sequence). The DNA of the CDR3 is TGTGCCAGCAGGGTGGGCGGGACAGGGGCTCAGCCCCAGCATTTT. Translating it yields CASRVGGTGAQPQHF.

This clone occurred a few times. The junction does not match germline at one end; this may be a read error. The rearrangement joins TRBV6-6 to TRBJ2-1, with 10 bases aligning to TRBD2. The CDR3 contains 15 residues. Germline lookup yields CDR1 MNHNY and CDR2 SVGAGI (reference sequence). The CDR3 bases are TGTGCCAGCAGTGACTCGCTAGCGGGAGCCAATGAGCAGTTCTTC. As protein: CASSDSLAGANEQFF.

This clone has more than one count but fewer than ten. The rearrangement links TRBV5-1 to TRBJ1-2; 8 bases line up with TRBD1. The CDR3 runs 14 residues. Germline CDR1 reads SGHRS; CDR2 reads YFSETQ. Trimming at V came to 4 bases and at J to 3 bases, leaving 5 bases not matched to a gene. This chain's CDR3 is CASSILTGDYGYTF. The DNA of the CDR3 is TGCGCCAGCAGCATATTGACAGGGGACTATGGCTACACCTTC.

The V call is TRBV27, the J call TRBJ2-5; 8 nucleotides line up with TRBD1. The J call may be mistaken, given a closer DNA end match to TRBJ2-7. Germline assignment: CDR1 MNHEY and CDR2 SMNVEV (reference sequence). The CDR3 loop spans 14 amino acids. CDR3 protein: CASSLGQGVYEQYF. The DNA of the CDR3 is TGTGCCAGCAGCCTCGGACAGGGCGTCTACGAGCAGTACTTC.

V usage is TRBV5-4 and J usage is TRBJ2-5; perhaps TRBD1 as D (6 bases). V was shortened by 0 bases and J by 1 base, with 7 bases between the two germline ends. The CDR3 runs 14 residues. CDR1 and CDR2 (germline): SGHNT, YYREEE (reference sequence). The DNA of the CDR3 is TGTGCCAGCAGCTTGGGGACAGTCCAAGAGACCCAGTACTTC. Protein: CASSLGTVQETQYF.